This TCR beta chain was found in a study of blood T cell repertoires in COVID-19. Study-wide context: Acute-phase and convalescent COVID-19 samples originated in the United States, Italy and Spain.

In this sample, this clone turned up a few times. This specimen includes other DNA sequences encoding the same CDR3. Between the trimmed V and J ends, which lost 5 bases and 4 bases, there was a span of 6 bases. CDR3 length equals 11 residues. Here immunoSEQ multiplex PCR was the method, and the copy in TCRdb shows in-frame clones only, minus some. The sample holds about 250,000 clones, more than 75% seen once. The cohort comprised adults aged about 18 to 100 years residing in approximately 22 US areas. Participants reported their clinical history, and cohort assignment relied on those reports. Two negative PCRs, clearance, or symptom resolution characterized the recovered Cohort 3 donors.

The sequence was collected from a man aged 18 to 35 who had recovered from COVID-19. The sample comprised PBMCs or T cells enriched from blood (not recorded which). The V and J genes are TRBV12-3 or TRBV12-4 and TRBJ2-7; D remains ambiguous. This CDR3 is CASSPSYEQYF. CDR3 sequence (DNA): TGTGCCAGCAGTCCTAGTTACGAGCAGTACTTC.